A selection of T cell receptor beta chains follows, all from one sample in a study of early T cells in non-severe SARS-CoV-2 infection. Using its own MiXCR run on the 5' RACE reads, TCRdb lists one record per CDR3 protein. The sample lists about 90,000 distinct CDR3 sequences, over 9.5% seen once, with 3.5% to 5% in the top ten. The source material was whole blood, sampled at baseline. Source of these receptors: an adult who was a healthcare worker with PCR-confirmed SARS-CoV-2 infection or an uninfected control (not recorded which). Both conserved end residues are part of each CDR3. Part of the rows lack a size; the others show once, few, many or a class for expanded clones.

j_gene: TRBJ2-7; abundance: -; v_gene: TRBV2; CDR3aa: CASSGGRGYSYEQYF
j_gene: TRBJ2-1; abundance: few; v_gene: TRBV7-2; CDR3aa: CASSLRIYNEQFF
j_gene: TRBJ2-4; abundance: -; v_gene: TRBV10-3; CDR3aa: CAISRDLGSKNIQYF
j_gene: TRBJ1-5; abundance: few; v_gene: TRBV25-1; CDR3aa: CASSPLGGQPQHF
j_gene: TRBJ2-7; abundance: many; v_gene: TRBV27; CDR3aa: CASRRGVSYEQYF
j_gene: TRBJ2-5; abundance: -; v_gene: TRBV28; CDR3aa: CASSPGTPRETQYF
j_gene: TRBJ2-5; abundance: few; v_gene: TRBV7-8; CDR3aa: CASSLGQGAGETQYF
j_gene: TRBJ1-1; abundance: -; v_gene: TRBV5-4; CDR3aa: CASSSERMNTEAFF
j_gene: TRBJ2-3; abundance: many; v_gene: TRBV24-1; CDR3aa: CATSDTRPGQMAIDTQYF
j_gene: TRBJ1-1; abundance: -; v_gene: TRBV5-8; CDR3aa: CDSSLEGAVATEAFF
j_gene: TRBJ2-3; abundance: many; v_gene: TRBV5-1; CDR3aa: CASSSFSGTQYF
j_gene: TRBJ2-7; abundance: many; v_gene: TRBV3-1; CDR3aa: CASSQGSPLAEEQYF
j_gene: TRBJ1-1; abundance: many; v_gene: TRBV12-3/TRBV12-4; CDR3aa: CASRWDGNTEAFF
j_gene: TRBJ1-2; abundance: -; v_gene: TRBV11-2; CDR3aa: CASSSEPESPYGYTF
j_gene: TRBJ2-1; abundance: few; v_gene: TRBV3-1; CDR3aa: CASSQDLGARAYNEQFF
j_gene: TRBJ1-5; abundance: many; v_gene: TRBV9; CDR3aa: CASSVGQVDQPQHF
j_gene: TRBJ2-4; abundance: -; v_gene: TRBV5-1; CDR3aa: CASSLLQGDQSIQYF
j_gene: TRBJ2-5; abundance: few; v_gene: TRBV3-1; CDR3aa: CASSQVGTSGQETQYF
j_gene: TRBJ1-3; abundance: medium-sized; v_gene: TRBV20-1; CDR3aa: CSAGGQAGNTIYF
j_gene: TRBJ1-1; abundance: -; v_gene: TRBV11-2; CDR3aa: CASSLAGTPWTEAFF
j_gene: TRBJ2-2; abundance: -; v_gene: TRBV7-9; CDR3aa: CASSFRDSHTGELFF
j_gene: TRBJ2-3; abundance: few; v_gene: TRBV28; CDR3aa: CASSLAGGFGTDTQYF
j_gene: TRBJ2-7; abundance: -; v_gene: TRBV7-9; CDR3aa: CASSPRGGPYEQYF
j_gene: TRBJ1-2; abundance: -; v_gene: TRBV6-4; CDR3aa: CASRKQGDNYGYTF